This T cell receptor beta chain was sequenced in a study of regulatory T cells. Study results and caveats: In CD3G-deficient patients, conventional CD4+ T cells were enriched for hydrophobic CDR3 residues at positions 6 and 7.

The PCR used 52 TRBV and 13 TRBJ primers. The method was immunoSEQ multiplex PCR; TCRdb's version includes in-frame clones alone and lacks a portion of them. The sample lists under 35,000 clones; about 94% were seen once. Concerning this clone: Its antigen is as yet unknown.

The germline V gene encodes CDR1 MDHEN and CDR2 SYDVKM. The CDR3 contains 13 residues. Deletions cut 4 bases from V and 0 bases from J, with 7 bases between. Patients aged 2 to 39 years had fewer naive T cells. Sequencing used conventional CD4+ T cells sorted from blood. The sequence came from a child under 10 years old with CD3G deficiency. The chain joins TRBV28 to TRBJ2-7; D remains ambiguous. This CDR3 reads CASSSVNSYEQYF. For the CDR3, the DNA is TGTGCCAGCAGTTCCGTAAACTCCTACGAGCAGTACTTC.